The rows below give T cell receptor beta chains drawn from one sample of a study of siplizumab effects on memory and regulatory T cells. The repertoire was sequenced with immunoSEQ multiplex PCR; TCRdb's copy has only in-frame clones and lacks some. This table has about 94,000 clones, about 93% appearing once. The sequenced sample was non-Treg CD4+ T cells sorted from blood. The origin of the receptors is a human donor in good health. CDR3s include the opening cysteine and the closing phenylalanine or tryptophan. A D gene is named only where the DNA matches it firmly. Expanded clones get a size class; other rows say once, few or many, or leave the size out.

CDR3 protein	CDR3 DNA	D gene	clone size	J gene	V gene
CASRGQGARNEQFF	TGTGCCAGCAGGGGACAGGGGGCCCGGAATGAGCAGTTCTTC	TRBD1	.	TRBJ2-1	TRBV28
CASSLKSGGVDTEAFF	TGTGCCAGCAGCTTAAAATCTGGGGGTGTAGACACTGAAGCTTTCTTT	.	.	TRBJ1-1	TRBV7-3
CASSRTSGFSYEQYF	TGTGCCAGTAGTCGAACTAGCGGATTTTCCTACGAGCAGTACTTC	TRBD2	.	TRBJ2-7	TRBV19
CAWSGQGGEQYF	TGTGCCTGGAGTGGTCAGGGGGGGGAGCAGTACTTC	.	.	TRBJ2-7	TRBV30
CSVAGLGGGAFF	TGCAGCGTTGCCGGGTTGGGGGGAGGCGCTTTCTTT	.	.	TRBJ1-1	TRBV29-1
CAISRETNTGELFF	TGTGCCATCAGTAGGGAAACGAACACCGGGGAGCTGTTTTTT	.	.	TRBJ2-2	TRBV10-3
CASSPDRGIPGNTIYF	TGTGCCAGTAGTCCGGACAGGGGTATTCCTGGAAACACCATATATTTT	TRBD1	.	TRBJ1-3	TRBV19
CASSPTMGWQTQYF	TGTGCCAGCAGCCCCACAATGGGTTGGCAGACCCAGTACTTC	.	.	TRBJ2-5	TRBV27
CASTKMGAVQEKLFF	TGTGCCAGCACCAAAATGGGGGCAGTACAAGAAAAACTGTTTTTT	.	.	TRBJ1-4	TRBV6-1
CASSLRDGTGELFF	TGTGCCAGCAGCTTAAGGGACGGCACCGGGGAGCTGTTTTTT	.	.	TRBJ2-2	TRBV7-9
CASSLRVYEQYF	TGTGCCAGCAGCCTAAGGGTATACGAGCAGTACTTC	.	.	TRBJ2-7	TRBV5-6
CASSPQFLGSGYTF	TGTGCCAGCAGCCCCCAATTTTTGGGTTCCGGCTACACCTTC	.	.	TRBJ1-2	TRBV7-2
CASSYFRTSGPNEQFF	TGTGCCAGCAGTTATTTTCGGACTAGCGGCCCCAATGAGCAGTTCTTC	TRBD2	.	TRBJ2-1	TRBV6-5
CASSIDHQGLDNEQFF	TGCGCCAGCAGCATAGACCACCAGGGACTAGACAATGAGCAGTTCTTC	TRBD2	.	TRBJ2-1	TRBV5-1
CASTDQANSPLHF	TGTGCCAGCACGGATCAAGCTAATTCACCCCTCCACTTT	.	.	TRBJ1-6	TRBV2
CASSLEGQVNTEAFF	TGTGCCAGCAGCTTAGAGGGACAGGTAAACACTGAAGCTTTCTTT	TRBD1	.	TRBJ1-1	TRBV7-9
CASSSWTEYNSPLHF	TGTGCCAGCAGCTCTTGGACAGAATATAATTCACCCCTCCACTTT	.	.	TRBJ1-6	TRBV5-5
CAWSVGNSGNTIYF	TGTGCCTGGAGTGTGGGGAACTCTGGAAACACCATATATTTT	.	.	TRBJ1-3	TRBV30
CASSQGQNYGYTF	TGTGCCAGCAGCCAAGGCCAGAACTATGGCTACACCTTC	.	.	TRBJ1-2	TRBV14
CASSLAGGGQPQHF	TGCGCCAGCAGCTTGGCAGGGGGTGGACAGCCCCAGCATTTT	TRBD1	.	TRBJ1-5	TRBV5-1
CAWSVLESSEQYF	TGTGCCTGGAGTGTACTCGAATCGTCCGAGCAGTACTTC	.	once	TRBJ2-7	TRBV30
CASARGLGETQYF	TGTGCCAGCGCCCGGGGCCTGGGAGAGACCCAGTACTTC	.	.	TRBJ2-5	TRBV18
CASSLAPGGNTGELFF	TGTGCCAGCAGCTTAGCCCCCGGGGGAAACACCGGGGAGCTGTTTTTT	.	.	TRBJ2-2	TRBV7-8
CASSLKPAWAETYNEQFF	TGTGCCAGCAGTTTAAAGCCGGCGTGGGCGGAAACCTACAATGAGCAGTTCTTC	.	.	TRBJ2-1	TRBV27
CATHSGSTDTQYF	TGTGCCACTCATAGCGGATCCACAGATACGCAGTATTTT	.	.	TRBJ2-3	TRBV10-3
CASSLLTGGGNTIYF	TGTGCCAGCAGCTTGTTGACAGGGGGAGGAAACACCATATATTTT	TRBD1	.	TRBJ1-3	TRBV5-4
CASGRGRGRASEQYF	TGTGCCAGCGGCCGAGGTCGAGGGAGGGCCAGCGAGCAGTACTTC	TRBD2	.	TRBJ2-7	TRBV25-1
CASSLGFSGNTIYF	TGCGCCAGCAGCTTAGGTTTCTCTGGAAACACCATATATTTT	.	.	TRBJ1-3	TRBV5-1
CASSFGLAGKTDTQYF	TGTGCCAGCAGCTTTGGACTAGCGGGGAAAACAGATACGCAGTATTTT	TRBD2	few	TRBJ2-3	TRBV11-3
CASRWLAVTDTQYF	TGCGCCAGCAGGTGGCTAGCGGTCACAGATACGCAGTATTTT	TRBD2	.	TRBJ2-3	TRBV5-1
CASSESLNTEAFF	TGTGCCAGCAGTGAATCCTTGAACACTGAAGCTTTCTTT	.	.	TRBJ1-1	TRBV6-1
CASRGSGGFGYTF	TGTGCCAGCAGGGGTTCAGGGGGCTTCGGCTACACCTTC	TRBD1	.	TRBJ1-2	TRBV28